This record covers a single TCR beta chain. The antigen remains unidentified. The record originates from a study of cytomegalovirus exposure and HLA in healthy donors. The study, taken as a whole, reports: While the bulk of TCR sequences proved rare, some public TCRs turned up in many donors. The authors reported that TCR beta sequences could predict HLA-A and HLA-B alleles. These predictions were accurate for most subjects in the first cohort. Other equally common chains were less clonally expanded than HLA-associated TCR beta chains, a later analysis showed.

The PCR used 60 Vbeta and 13 Jbeta primers. The protocol was immunoSEQ multiplex PCR, while the TCRdb copy is restricted to in-frame clones and leaves out a portion. The data show approximately 81,000 clones, with 77% seen just once and roughly 3.2% held by the top ten. The CDR3 length is 17 residues. Germline loops: CDR1 SGHNT, CDR2 YENEEA. Trimming removed 3 bases from V and 1 base from J, with 18 bases in between. This receptor was taken from a man in his fifties in good health and CMV-seropositive. The chain couples TRBV11-3 to TRBJ1-1; no reliable D call. The sequenced material came from PBMCs. The CDR3 region has the DNA TGTGCCAGCAGCTTTCTGGGCCTCGGTGCCGGGAACACTGAAGCTTTCTTT. Protein product: CASSFLGLGAGNTEAFF.